This TCR beta chain was identified in a study of T cell changes during pregnancy in multiple sclerosis (dated by TCRdb to the late 2010s). Regarding the research as a whole: The study examined how the T cell repertoire changed over the course of pregnancy in women with multiple sclerosis.

The library relied on the immunoSEQ multiplex PCR assay. Entries here come from immuneACCESS through TCRdb and include only in-frame sequences with V and J called. Some clones fail to appear in such tables; in the studies checked, an unresolved V gene covers under half of the shortfall, and the cause of the remainder is unknown. This sample has fewer than 85,000 clones in its table, and approximately 90% of those were observed once. The ten largest make up 1.5% to 2% of the sample. Concerning this clone itself: Which antigen it targets is not known. Per-base quality was not reported, and no clone a single base away is much larger than it.

V and J lose 2 bases and 2 bases, and a span of 13 bases separates them. Its CDR3 holds 16 amino acids, cysteine through phenylalanine. The only DNA kept is the CDR3, 48 bases in frame from the first base. Looking up the germline V gene (reference sequence) yields CDR1 SEHNR and CDR2 FQNEAQ. The sequence derives from a female donor in good health, enrolled as a control in a pregnancy study. The rearrangement joined TRBV7-9 to TRBJ2-1, and perhaps TRBD1 as D gene, on 6 matching bases. The material was peripheral blood, obtained in the first trimester of pregnancy. The sequenced DNA is TGTGCCAGCAGCTTACGCGGACAGTCGGCCTACAATGAGCAGTTCTTC. Translated, this gives CASSLRGQSAYNEQFF.